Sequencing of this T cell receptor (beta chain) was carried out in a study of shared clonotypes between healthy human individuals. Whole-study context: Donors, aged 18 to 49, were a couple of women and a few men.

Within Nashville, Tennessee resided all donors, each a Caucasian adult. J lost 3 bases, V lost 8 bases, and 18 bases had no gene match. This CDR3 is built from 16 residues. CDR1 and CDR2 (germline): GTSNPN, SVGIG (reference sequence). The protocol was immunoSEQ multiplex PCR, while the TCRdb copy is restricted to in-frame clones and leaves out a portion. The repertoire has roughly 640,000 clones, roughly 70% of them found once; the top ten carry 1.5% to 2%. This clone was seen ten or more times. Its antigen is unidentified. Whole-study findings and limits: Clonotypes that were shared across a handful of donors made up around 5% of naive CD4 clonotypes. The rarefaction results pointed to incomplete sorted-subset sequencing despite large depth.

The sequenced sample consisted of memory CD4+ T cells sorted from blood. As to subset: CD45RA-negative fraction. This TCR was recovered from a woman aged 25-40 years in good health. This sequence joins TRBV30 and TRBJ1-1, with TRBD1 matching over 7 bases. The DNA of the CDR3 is TGTGCCCTGGTACGTGGACAGGTTTGGCAGTACACTGAAGCTTTCTTT. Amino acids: CALVRGQVWQYTEAFF.